Listed here is a single T cell receptor beta chain. This sample was included in a study of blood T cell repertoires in COVID-19. On the study more broadly: Samples came from the United States, Italy and Spain, spanning acute and convalescent COVID-19. PBMCs, B-cell-depleted T cells, or T cells provided the cDNA or gDNA that made up the material.

With 4 bases removed from V and 3 bases from J, the gap between germline ends came to 9 bases. CDR3 size: 13 residues. CDR1 is LNHDA and CDR2 is SQIVND in the germline V gene (reference sequence). Under the authors' procedure: Cell counts per sample came from amplifying reference gene primers. The table came from immunoSEQ multiplex PCR; TCRdb's copy has only in-frame clones and leaves some out. That table furnishes V, J and clone size, whereas the DNA furnished D and trimming. The sample carries 85,000 to 100,000 clones, 90% recorded once. This chain links TRBV19 with TRBJ1-2, with D perhaps matching TRBD1 (6 bases). The TCR originated in a man aged 55 to 70 with acute or convalescent COVID-19. The source material was peripheral blood. The CDR3 spells CASSKDSHYGYTF. The DNA for the CDR3 is TGTGCCAGTAGTAAGGACAGCCACTATGGCTACACCTTC. Supplemented by reference TRBV19 and TRBJ1-2, the full variable domain reads DGGITQSPKYLFRKEGQNVTLSCEQNLNHDAMYWYRQDPGQGLRLIYYSQIVNDFQKGDIAEGYSVSREKKESFPLTVTSAQKNPTAFYLCASSKDSHYGYTFGSGTRLTVV.